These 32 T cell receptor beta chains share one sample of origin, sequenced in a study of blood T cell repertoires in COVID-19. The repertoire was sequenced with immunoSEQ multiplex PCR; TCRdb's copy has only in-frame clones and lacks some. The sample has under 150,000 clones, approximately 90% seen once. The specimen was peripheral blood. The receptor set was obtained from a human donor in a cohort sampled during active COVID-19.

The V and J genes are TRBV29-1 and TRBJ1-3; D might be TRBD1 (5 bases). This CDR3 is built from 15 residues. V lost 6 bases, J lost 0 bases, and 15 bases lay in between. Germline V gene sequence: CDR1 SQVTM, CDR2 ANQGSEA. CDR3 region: CSVQGLKSSGNTIYF. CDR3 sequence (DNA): TGCAGCGTCCAGGGACTTAAGAGCTCTGGAAACACCATATATTTT.

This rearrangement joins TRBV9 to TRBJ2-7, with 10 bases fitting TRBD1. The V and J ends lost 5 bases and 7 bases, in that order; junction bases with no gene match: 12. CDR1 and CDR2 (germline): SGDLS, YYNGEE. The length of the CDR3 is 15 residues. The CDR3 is CASSPAGTGAQEQYF. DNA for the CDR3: TGTGCCAGCAGTCCCGCCGGGACAGGGGCCCAAGAGCAGTACTTC.

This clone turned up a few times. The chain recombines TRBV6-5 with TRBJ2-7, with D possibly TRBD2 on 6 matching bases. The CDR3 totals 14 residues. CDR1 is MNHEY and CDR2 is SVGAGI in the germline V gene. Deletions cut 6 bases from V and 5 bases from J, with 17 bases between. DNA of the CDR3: TGTGCCAGCAGACCCGTCGGACTATGGGACGAGCAGTACTTC. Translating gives CASRPVGLWDEQYF.

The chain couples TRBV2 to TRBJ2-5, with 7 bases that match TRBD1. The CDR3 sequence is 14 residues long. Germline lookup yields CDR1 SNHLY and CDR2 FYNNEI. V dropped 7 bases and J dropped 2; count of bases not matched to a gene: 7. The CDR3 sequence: CASNRQGLQETQYF. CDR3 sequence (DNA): TGTGCCAGCAACAGACAGGGTCTACAAGAGACCCAGTACTTC.

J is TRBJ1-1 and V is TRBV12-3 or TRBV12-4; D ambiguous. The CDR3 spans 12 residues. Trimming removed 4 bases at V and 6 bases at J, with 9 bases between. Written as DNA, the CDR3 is TGTGCCAGCAGTTACGGTAACGCTGAAGCTTTCTTT. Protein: CASSYGNAEAFF.

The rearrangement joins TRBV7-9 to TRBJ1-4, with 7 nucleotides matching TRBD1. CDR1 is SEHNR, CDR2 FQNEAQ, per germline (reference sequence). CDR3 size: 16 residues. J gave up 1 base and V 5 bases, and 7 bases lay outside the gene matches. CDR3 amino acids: CASSDKGALTNEKLFF. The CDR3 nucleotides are TGTGCCAGCAGCGATAAGGGGGCACTAACTAATGAAAAACTGTTTTTT.

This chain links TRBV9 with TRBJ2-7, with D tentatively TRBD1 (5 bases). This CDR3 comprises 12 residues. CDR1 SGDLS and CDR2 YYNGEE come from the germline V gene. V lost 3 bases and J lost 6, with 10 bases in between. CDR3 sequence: CASSELQGEQYF. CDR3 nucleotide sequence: TGTGCCAGCAGCGAACTTCAGGGCGAGCAGTACTTC.

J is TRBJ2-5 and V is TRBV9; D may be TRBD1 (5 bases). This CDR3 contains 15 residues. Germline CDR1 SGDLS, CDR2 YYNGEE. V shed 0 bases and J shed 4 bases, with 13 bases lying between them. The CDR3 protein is CASSVVARVGETQYF. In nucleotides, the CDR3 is TGTGCCAGCAGCGTAGTGGCCAGGGTAGGAGAGACCCAGTACTTC. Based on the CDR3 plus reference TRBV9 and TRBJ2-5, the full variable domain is DSGVTQTPKHLITATGQRVTLRCSPRSGDLSVYWYQQSLDQGLQFLIQYYNGEERAKGNILERFSAQQFPDLHSELNLSSLELGDSALYFCASSVVARVGETQYFGPGTRLLVL.

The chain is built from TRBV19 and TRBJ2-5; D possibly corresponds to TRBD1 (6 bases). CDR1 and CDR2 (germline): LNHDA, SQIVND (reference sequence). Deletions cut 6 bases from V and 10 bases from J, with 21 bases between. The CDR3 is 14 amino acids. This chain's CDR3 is CASSHPARGIDQYF. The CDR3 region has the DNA TGTGCCAGTAGCCATCCGGCCAGGGGAATCGACCAGTACTTC.

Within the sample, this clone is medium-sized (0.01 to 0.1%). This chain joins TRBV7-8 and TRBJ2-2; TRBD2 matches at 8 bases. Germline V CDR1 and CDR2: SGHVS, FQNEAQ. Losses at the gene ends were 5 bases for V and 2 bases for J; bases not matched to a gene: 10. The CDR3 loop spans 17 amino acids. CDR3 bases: TGTGCCAGCAGCCTCCGTAGACTAGCGCGCAACACCGGGGAGCTGTTTTTT. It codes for CASSLRRLARNTGELFF.

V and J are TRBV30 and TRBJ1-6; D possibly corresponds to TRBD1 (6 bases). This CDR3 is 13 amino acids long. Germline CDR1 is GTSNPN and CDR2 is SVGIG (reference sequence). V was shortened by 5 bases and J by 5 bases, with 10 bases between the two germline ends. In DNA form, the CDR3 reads TGTGCCTGGGAGGGACAAGATAATTCACCCCTCCACTTT. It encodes CAWEGQDNSPLHF.

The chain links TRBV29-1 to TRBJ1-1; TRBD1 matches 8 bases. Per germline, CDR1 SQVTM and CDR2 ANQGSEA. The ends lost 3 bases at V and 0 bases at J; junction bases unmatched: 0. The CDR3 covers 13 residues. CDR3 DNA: TGCAGCGTTGAGGACAGGGTGAACACTGAAGCTTTCTTT. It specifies CSVEDRVNTEAFF. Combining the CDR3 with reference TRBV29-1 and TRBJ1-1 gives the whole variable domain SAVISQKPSRDICQRGTSLTIQCQVDSQVTMMFWYRQQPGQSLTLIATANQGSEATYESGFVIDKFPISRPNLTFSTLTVSNMSPEDSSIYLCSVEDRVNTEAFFGQGTRLTVV.

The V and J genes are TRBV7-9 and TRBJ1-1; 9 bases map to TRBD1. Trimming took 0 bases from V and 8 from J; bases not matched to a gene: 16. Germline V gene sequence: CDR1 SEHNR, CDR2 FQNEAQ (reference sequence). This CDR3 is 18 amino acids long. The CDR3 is CASSLARILTGTGLEAFF. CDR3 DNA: TGTGCCAGCAGCTTAGCTAGGATCTTAACCGGGACAGGGCTAGAAGCTTTCTTT.

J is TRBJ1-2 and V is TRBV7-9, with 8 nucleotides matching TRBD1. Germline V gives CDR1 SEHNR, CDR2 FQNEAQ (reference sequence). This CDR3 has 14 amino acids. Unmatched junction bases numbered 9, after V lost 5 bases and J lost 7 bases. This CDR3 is CASSLDRVRGGYTF. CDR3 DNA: TGTGCCAGCAGCCTGGACAGGGTTAGGGGTGGCTACACCTTC.

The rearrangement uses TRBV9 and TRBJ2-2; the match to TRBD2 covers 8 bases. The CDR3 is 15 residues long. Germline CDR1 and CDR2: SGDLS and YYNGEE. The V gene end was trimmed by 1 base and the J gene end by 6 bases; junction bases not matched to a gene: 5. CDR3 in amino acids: CASSVLRGGAGELFF. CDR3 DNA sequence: TGTGCCAGCAGCGTACTTCGGGGGGGCGCCGGGGAGCTGTTTTTT.

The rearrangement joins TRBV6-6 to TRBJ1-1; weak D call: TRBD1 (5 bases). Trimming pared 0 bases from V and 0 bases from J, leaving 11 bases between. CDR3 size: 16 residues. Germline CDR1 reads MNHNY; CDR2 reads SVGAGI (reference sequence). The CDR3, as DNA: TGTGCCAGCAGTTACTCCACACCAGGGATGAACACTGAAGCTTTCTTT. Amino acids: CASSYSTPGMNTEAFF.

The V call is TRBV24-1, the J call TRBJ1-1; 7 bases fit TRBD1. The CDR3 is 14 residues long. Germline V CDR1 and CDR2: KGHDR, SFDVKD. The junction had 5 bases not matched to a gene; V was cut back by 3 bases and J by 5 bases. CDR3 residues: CATSDVPGQTEAFF. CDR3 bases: TGTGCCACCAGTGATGTCCCGGGACAGACTGAAGCTTTCTTT.

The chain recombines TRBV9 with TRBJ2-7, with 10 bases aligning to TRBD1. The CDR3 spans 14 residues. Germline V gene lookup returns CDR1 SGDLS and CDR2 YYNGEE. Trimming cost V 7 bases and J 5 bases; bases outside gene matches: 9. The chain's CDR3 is CASDKSGTGDEQYF. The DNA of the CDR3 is TGTGCCAGCGACAAATCCGGGACAGGGGACGAGCAGTACTTC.

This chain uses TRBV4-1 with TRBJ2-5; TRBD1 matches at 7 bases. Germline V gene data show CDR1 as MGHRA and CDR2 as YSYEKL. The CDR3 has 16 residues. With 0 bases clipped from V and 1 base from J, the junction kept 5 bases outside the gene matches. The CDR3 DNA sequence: TGCGCCAGCAGCCAAGATATGGCAGGGGGCCAAGAGACCCAGTACTTC. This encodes CASSQDMAGGQETQYF.

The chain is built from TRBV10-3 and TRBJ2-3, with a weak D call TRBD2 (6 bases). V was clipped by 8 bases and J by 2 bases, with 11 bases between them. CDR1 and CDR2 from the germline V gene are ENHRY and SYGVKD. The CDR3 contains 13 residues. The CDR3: CAIYREATDTQYF. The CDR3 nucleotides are TGTGCCATCTATAGGGAGGCCACAGATACGCAGTATTTT.

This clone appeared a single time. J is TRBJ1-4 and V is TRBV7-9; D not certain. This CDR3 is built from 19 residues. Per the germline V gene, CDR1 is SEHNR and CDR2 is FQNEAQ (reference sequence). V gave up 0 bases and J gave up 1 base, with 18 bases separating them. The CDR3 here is CASSLASMAGRITNEKLFF. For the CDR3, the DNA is TGTGCCAGCAGCTTAGCCAGCATGGCAGGAAGAATAACTAATGAAAAACTGTTTTTT.

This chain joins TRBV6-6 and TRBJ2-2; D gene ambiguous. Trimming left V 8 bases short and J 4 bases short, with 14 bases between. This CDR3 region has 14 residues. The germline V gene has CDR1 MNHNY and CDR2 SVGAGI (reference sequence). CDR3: CASRESHLTGELFF. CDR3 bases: TGTGCCAGCCGAGAGTCCCATCTCACCGGGGAGCTGTTTTTT.

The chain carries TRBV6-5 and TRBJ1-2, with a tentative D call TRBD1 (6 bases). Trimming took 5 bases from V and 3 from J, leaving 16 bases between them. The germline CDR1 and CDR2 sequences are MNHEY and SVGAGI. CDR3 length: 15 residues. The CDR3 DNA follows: TGTGCCAGCAGTAAACAGGGTTCAATGCACTATGGCTACACCTTC. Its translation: CASSKQGSMHYGYTF.

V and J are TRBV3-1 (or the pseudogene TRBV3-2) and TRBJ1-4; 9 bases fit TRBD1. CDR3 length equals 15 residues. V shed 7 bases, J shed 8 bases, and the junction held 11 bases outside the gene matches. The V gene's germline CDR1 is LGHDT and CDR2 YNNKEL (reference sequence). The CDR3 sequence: CASTPTGGRGEKLFF. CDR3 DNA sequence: TGTGCCAGCACCCCAACAGGGGGCCGAGGGGAAAAACTGTTTTTT.

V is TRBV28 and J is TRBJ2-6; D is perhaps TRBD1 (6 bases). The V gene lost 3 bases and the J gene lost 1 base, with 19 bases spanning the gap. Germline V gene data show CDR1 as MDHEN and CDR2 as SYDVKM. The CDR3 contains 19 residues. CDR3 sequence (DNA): TGTGCCAGCAGTTTGGTGGTTGGTTCAGGGGCTTCTGGGGCCAACGTCCTGACTTTC. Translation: CASSLVVGSGASGANVLTF.

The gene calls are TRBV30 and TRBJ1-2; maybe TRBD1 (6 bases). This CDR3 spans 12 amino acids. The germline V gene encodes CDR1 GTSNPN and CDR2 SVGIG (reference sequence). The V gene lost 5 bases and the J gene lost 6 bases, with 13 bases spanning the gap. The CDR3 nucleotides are TGTGCCTGGGCAAGACAGGTCGATGGCTACACCTTC. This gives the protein CAWARQVDGYTF.

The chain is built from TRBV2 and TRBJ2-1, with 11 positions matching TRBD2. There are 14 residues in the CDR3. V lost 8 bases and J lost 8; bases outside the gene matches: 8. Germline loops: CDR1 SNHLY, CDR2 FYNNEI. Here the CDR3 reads CASQLAGVWDEQFF. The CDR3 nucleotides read TGTGCCAGCCAACTAGCGGGGGTCTGGGATGAGCAGTTCTTC.

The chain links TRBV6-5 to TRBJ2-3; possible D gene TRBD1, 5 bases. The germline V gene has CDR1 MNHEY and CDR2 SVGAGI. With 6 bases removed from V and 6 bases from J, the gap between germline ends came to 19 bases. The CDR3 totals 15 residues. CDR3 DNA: TGTGCCAGCAGACTTCCAAGGGCGGCAGGGGATACGCAGTATTTT. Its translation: CASRLPRAAGDTQYF.

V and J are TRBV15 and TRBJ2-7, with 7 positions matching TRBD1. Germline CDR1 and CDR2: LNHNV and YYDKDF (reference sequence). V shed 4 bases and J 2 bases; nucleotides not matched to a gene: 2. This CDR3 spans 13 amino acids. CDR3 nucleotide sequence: TGTGCCACCAGCACCGGACAGGCCTACGAGCAGTACTTC. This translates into CATSTGQAYEQYF.

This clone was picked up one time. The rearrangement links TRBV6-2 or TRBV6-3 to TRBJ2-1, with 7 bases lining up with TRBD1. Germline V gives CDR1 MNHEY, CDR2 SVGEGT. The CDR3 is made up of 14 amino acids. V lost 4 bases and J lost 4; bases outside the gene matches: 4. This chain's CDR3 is CASSLGQRYNEQFF. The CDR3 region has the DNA TGTGCCAGCAGTTTGGGACAGAGATACAATGAGCAGTTCTTC.

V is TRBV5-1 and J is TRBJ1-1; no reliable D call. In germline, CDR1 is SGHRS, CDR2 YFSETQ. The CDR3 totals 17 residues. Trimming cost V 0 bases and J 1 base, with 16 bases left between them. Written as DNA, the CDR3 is TGCGCCAGCAGCTTGGGCAGGCGAGAGGCGGGGAACACTGAAGCTTTCTTT. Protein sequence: CASSLGRREAGNTEAFF.

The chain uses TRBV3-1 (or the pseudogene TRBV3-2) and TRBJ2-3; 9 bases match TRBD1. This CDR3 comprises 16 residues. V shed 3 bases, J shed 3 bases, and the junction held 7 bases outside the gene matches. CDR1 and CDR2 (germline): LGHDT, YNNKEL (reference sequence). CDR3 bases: TGTGCCAGCAGCCATCTACCGGGACAGGGAACAGATACGCAGTATTTT. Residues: CASSHLPGQGTDTQYF.